Listed below are T cell receptor beta chains from one sample, sequenced in a study of blood T cell repertoires in COVID-19. Measured with immunoSEQ multiplex PCR; TCRdb has only the in-frame clones, and not every one. The sample has 150,000 or so clones; roughly 84% are singletons. Sequencing was carried out using peripheral blood. Every receptor here comes from a man between 60 and 75 years old with COVID-19, enrolled during active disease. Each CDR3 is given with its conserved first and last residue. Each record gives: clone size, D gene, V gene, CDR3 protein. D genes are given only for firm matches. The size entry is marked missing in some rows and otherwise reads once, few, many or a size class.

size: -; D: -; V: TRBV12-5; CDR3: CASGPYPGADRYGYTF
size: -; D: TRBD1; V: TRBV28; CDR3: CASSQTGTESYEQYF
size: once; D: TRBD1; V: TRBV5-6; CDR3: CASSWTGLNTEAFF
size: -; D: -; V: TRBV7-2; CDR3: CASSPDQGSQPQHF
size: once; D: TRBD1; V: TRBV18; CDR3: CASSPTRSGQGHEKLFF
size: once; D: TRBD2; V: TRBV14; CDR3: CASSPGGSGTRINTDTQYF
size: -; D: -; V: TRBV30; CDR3: CAWSRQLEQYF
size: once; D: -; V: TRBV19; CDR3: CASSIRSNYGYTF
size: -; D: TRBD1; V: TRBV7-2; CDR3: CASSLGQGLNTEAFF
size: -; D: -; V: TRBV19; CDR3: CASSTSAYEQYF
size: -; D: -; V: TRBV15; CDR3: CATSREGSSYTEAFF
size: -; D: -; V: TRBV10-3; CDR3: CAISETARDYGYTF
size: -; D: -; V: TRBV6-4; CDR3: CASSREVDQPQHF
size: -; D: -; V: TRBV19; CDR3: CASSITGANYGYTF
size: -; D: TRBD1; V: TRBV7-2; CDR3: CASTPGGWDGYTF
size: once; D: -; V: TRBV19; CDR3: CASSQGFAYEQYF
size: once; D: TRBD2; V: TRBV7-2; CDR3: CASSLARGETQYF
size: -; D: -; V: TRBV24-1; CDR3: CATRGPGLGENTEAFF
size: -; D: -; V: TRBV7-2; CDR3: CASSLAAGAGNTIYF
size: -; D: -; V: TRBV10-3; CDR3: CAISESSGTPQHF
size: -; D: -; V: TRBV19; CDR3: CASSSQGWGNTEAFF
size: -; D: TRBD1; V: TRBV19; CDR3: CATRGQGASLSEQYF
size: -; D: TRBD1; V: TRBV6-5; CDR3: CASSSQGSQETQYF
size: -; D: TRBD1; V: TRBV7-2; CDR3: CASSLAVGQEYGYTF
size: -; D: -; V: TRBV14; CDR3: CASSLGGSNQPQHF